This T cell receptor beta chain was identified during a study of blood T cell repertoires in COVID-19. Study-wide context: Spain, Italy and the United States supplied samples that represented acute and convalescent COVID-19. The cDNA or gDNA used as material had been derived from T cells, B-cell-depleted T cells, or PBMCs.

J lost 3 bases, V lost 2 bases, and 2 bases had no gene match. The CDR3 consists of 15 residues. Per the germline V gene, CDR1 is MNHEY and CDR2 is SVGEGT. In the study's own analysis: Amplification from reference gene primers served as the basis for estimated nucleated cell counts. Sequenced by immunoSEQ multiplex PCR; TCRdb stores in-frame clones only, minus some. The D gene and trimming were derived from the DNA, and the V and J assignments and clone size from that table. The repertoire includes under 150,000 clones, around 85% of them detected once, and more than 5% sits in the top ten. Patients of the Seattle cohort, enrolled during active infection, were followed longitudinally.

J is TRBJ2-1 and V is TRBV6-2 or TRBV6-3, with 9 positions matching TRBD1. The material sequenced was peripheral blood. This sequence was found in a woman in her sixties or seventies with COVID-19, enrolled during active disease. The CDR3 is CASSYGQGFYNEQFF. CDR3 coding DNA: TGTGCCAGCAGTTACGGACAGGGGTTCTACAATGAGCAGTTCTTC.